The TCR beta chain under discussion was sequenced for a study of radiation and T cells in renal cell carcinoma. Study outcomes and limitations: Without pretreatment biopsies, baseline tumor clonotype presence was undetermined.

This table comes from immunoSEQ multiplex PCR, and its TCRdb copy is limited to in-frame clones, with some not included. The data hold approximately 150,000 clones, with 88% observed a single time. From germline, CDR1 is MNHEY and CDR2 SVGAGI. CDR3 length equals 16 residues. V was clipped by 4 bases and J by 0 bases, with 10 bases between them. About this clone itself: Its matching antigen is unknown.

This sample's time point: baseline pretreatment blood. Treatment here: 15 Gy SBRT to primary tumor, nephrectomy 4 weeks later. Serial blood draws occurred at baseline and 2 and 4 weeks post-SBRT. Clear cell pathology was present in this patient's renal cell carcinoma. The receptor was isolated from a woman in her 70s with renal cell carcinoma. The chain uses TRBV6-5 and TRBJ1-6; no clear D. The sample consisted of blood, taken from a patient whose treatment included radiotherapy and nephrectomy. This CDR3 is CASSFALSSYNSPLHF. The CDR3 coding sequence is TGTGCCAGCAGTTTCGCCCTTAGCTCCTATAATTCACCCCTCCACTTT.